This T cell receptor beta chain was captured in a study of CD8+ T cells in alopecia areata. The CDR3 has 17 residues. V lost 0 bases and J 0 bases, leaving 12 bases between the germline ends. Germline CDR1 is GTSNPN and CDR2 is SVGIG (reference sequence). Sequencing templates came from extracted RNA that was reverse transcribed into cDNA. The assay was immunoSEQ multiplex PCR, and TCRdb's table has in-frame clones only and misses some. The table lists 150,000 to 200,000 clones, 50% to 65% of them singletons. Treatment described: oral pan-JAK inhibitor, 5-10 mg twice daily. V is TRBV30 and J is TRBJ2-6, with D possibly matching TRBD2 (6 bases). The TCR sequence derives from a human donor with alopecia areata. The starting material was CD4+ T cells sorted from blood, obtained at week 24, from a patient treated with tofacitinib. The CDR3 protein is CAWSVGGASSGANVLTF. The CDR3 DNA is TGTGCCTGGAGTGTAGGCGGGGCAAGCTCTGGGGCCAACGTCCTGACTTTC.